The rows below give T cell receptor beta chains drawn from one sample of a study of beta chain features in type 1 diabetes. Measured with immunoSEQ multiplex PCR; TCRdb has only the in-frame clones, and not every one. Of about 700,000 clones listed, 13% were seen once; the top ten hold less than 0.025%. Sequencing was done on a sample of naive CD4+ T cells from blood. The receptors here all came from a man younger than 35 with type 1 diabetes. CDR3s include the opening cysteine and the closing phenylalanine or tryptophan. A D gene is named only where the DNA matches it firmly. Where a row states a size, it is once, few, many or the class of an expanded clone; other rows omit it.

CDR3 protein	CDR3 DNA	clone size	D gene	V gene	J gene
CASSPRTSAETQYF	TGCGCCAGCAGCCCCCGGACTAGCGCCGAGACCCAGTACTTC	few	TRBD2	TRBV5-1	TRBJ2-5
CASSQRLAGAEQFF	TGTGCCAGCAGCCAGAGGCTAGCGGGGGCTGAGCAGTTCTTC	few	TRBD2	TRBV4-2	TRBJ2-1
CASSYGPQRGDF	TGTGCCAGCAGCTATGGGCCCCAGAGGGGGGACTTC	NA	NA	TRBV13	TRBJ2-4
CAIATSGPKGVNEQFF	TGTGCCATCGCGACGTCGGGACCAAAGGGGGTAAATGAGCAGTTCTTC	few	NA	TRBV25-1	TRBJ2-1
CAISESSGAGDEQYF	TGTGCCATCAGTGAGTCTTCTGGGGCAGGGGACGAGCAGTACTTC	few	NA	TRBV10-3	TRBJ2-7
CASSEDRLAGNEQFF	TGCGCCAGCAGTGAAGATCGGCTAGCGGGCAATGAGCAGTTCTTC	few	TRBD2	TRBV10-1	TRBJ2-1
CASSFLRTSGGSYNEQFF	TGTGCCAGCAGCTTTCTAAGGACTAGCGGGGGGTCCTACAATGAGCAGTTCTTC	NA	TRBD2	TRBV7-9	TRBJ2-1
CASSNGVREQYF	TGTGCCAGTAGTAACGGAGTCAGGGAGCAGTACTTC	few	NA	TRBV19	TRBJ2-7
CSVVIGLGSYEQYF	TGCAGCGTTGTTATAGGTCTTGGATCCTACGAGCAGTACTTC	NA	NA	TRBV29-1	TRBJ2-7
CASSIGDRPYGYTF	TGTGCCAGTAGTATAGGGGACAGGCCGTATGGCTACACCTTC	few	TRBD1	TRBV19	TRBJ1-2
CASSQPGNGDSSYNEQFF	TGTGCCAGCAGCCAACCAGGAAATGGAGATAGCTCCTACAATGAGCAGTTCTTC	NA	NA	TRBV7-6	TRBJ2-1
CAWTPLSTGELFF	TGTGCCTGGACTCCCCTGAGTACCGGGGAGCTGTTTTTT	few	NA	TRBV30	TRBJ2-2
CASSPPTGLNTGELFF	TGCGCCAGCAGCCCTCCGACAGGGCTGAACACCGGGGAGCTGTTTTTT	NA	TRBD1	TRBV4-1	TRBJ2-2
CASSLNVNTEAFF	TGTGCCAGCAGCTTAAATGTCAACACTGAAGCTTTCTTT	NA	NA	TRBV7-9	TRBJ1-1
CASSRGTGGYEQYF	TGTGCCAGCAGCCGAGGGACAGGCGGCTACGAGCAGTACTTC	few	TRBD1	TRBV6-1	TRBJ2-7
CASSFSGGTYNEQFF	TGTGCCAGCAGCTTTAGCGGGGGCACCTACAATGAGCAGTTCTTC	NA	TRBD2	TRBV7-3	TRBJ2-1
CSVEGGGYYNEQFF	TGCAGCGTTGAGGGCGGGGGGTACTACAATGAGCAGTTCTTC	NA	TRBD2	TRBV29-1	TRBJ2-1
CASSEQGSNEKLFF	TGCGCCAGCAGCGAACAGGGATCTAATGAAAAACTGTTTTTT	NA	NA	TRBV5-1	TRBJ1-4
CASSQDPGDQGYEQYF	TGCGCCAGCAGCCAAGATCCGGGGGACCAGGGGTACGAGCAGTACTTC	NA	NA	TRBV4-1	TRBJ2-7
CATSRLGVKETQYF	TGTGCCACCAGCAGACTGGGGGTAAAAGAGACCCAGTACTTC	few	NA	TRBV15	TRBJ2-5
CSVGRGTASSYNEQFF	TGCAGCGTTGGAAGGGGGACAGCGAGCTCCTACAATGAGCAGTTCTTC	few	TRBD1	TRBV29-1	TRBJ2-1
CASSPGTGPTNTGELFF	TGCGCCAGCAGCCCCGGGACAGGGCCTACGAACACCGGGGAGCTGTTTTTT	few	TRBD1	TRBV5-1	TRBJ2-2
CASRGQGPIQYF	TGCGCCAGCAGGGGACAGGGGCCCATTCAGTACTTC	few	TRBD1	TRBV4-1	TRBJ2-4
CASSYTGDYGYTF	TGTGCCAGCAGTTATACAGGGGATTATGGCTACACCTTC	NA	TRBD1	TRBV6-6	TRBJ1-2
CASSYGGNTEAFF	TGTGCCAGCAGTTACGGAGGCAACACTGAAGCTTTCTTT	NA	NA	TRBV6-6	TRBJ1-1
CAISGGIGAFF	TGTGCCATCAGTGGGGGGATAGGGGCTTTCTTT	few	NA	TRBV10-3	TRBJ1-1
CASSPDRAGANVLTF	TGCGCCAGCAGCCCAGACAGGGCTGGGGCCAACGTCCTGACTTTC	NA	TRBD1	TRBV5-1	TRBJ2-6
CASRWTGGLETQYF	TGTGCCAGCAGATGGACAGGGGGTTTGGAGACCCAGTACTTC	NA	TRBD1	TRBV6-6	TRBJ2-5
CAWSLRGIPYNSPLHF	TGTGCCTGGAGTCTGAGAGGGATCCCCTATAATTCACCCCTCCACTTT	NA	NA	TRBV30	TRBJ1-6
CASSLRIAGGETQYF	TGTGCCAGCAGCTTAAGAATAGCGGGGGGGGAGACCCAGTACTTC	NA	TRBD2	TRBV7-2	TRBJ2-5
CASSHNYGYTF	TGTGCCAGCAGCCATAACTATGGCTACACCTTC	few	NA	TRBV6-6	TRBJ1-2
CAGKQGGGDGYTF	TGTGCTGGGAAACAGGGTGGAGGGGATGGCTACACCTTC	few	NA	TRBV30	TRBJ1-2
CASSRTGVGYELFF	TGTGCCAGCAGTAGGACAGGGGTCGGGTACGAACTGTTTTTT	few	TRBD1	TRBV6-6	TRBJ1-4
CASSLNSYNEQFF	TGTGCCAGCAGCTTAAACTCCTACAATGAGCAGTTCTTC	NA	NA	TRBV7-9	TRBJ2-1
CASSQGVKLYGYTF	TGCGCCAGCAGCCAAGGTGTGAAACTCTATGGCTACACCTTC	NA	NA	TRBV4-1	TRBJ1-2
CASGTGNQETQYF	TGTGCCAGCGGGACAGGGAACCAAGAGACCCAGTACTTC	NA	TRBD1	TRBV11-2	TRBJ2-5
CASSKLAGSYNEQFF	TGTGCCAGCAGCAAACTAGCGGGGAGCTACAATGAGCAGTTCTTC	NA	TRBD2	TRBV6-5	TRBJ2-1